One sample yielded the 27 T cell receptor beta chains listed below, sequenced in a study of cytotoxic CD8 clonotypes in ibrutinib-treated CLL. Sequencing was performed with immunoSEQ multiplex PCR; in TCRdb, only in-frame clones are kept and a portion is missing. The table shows over 100,000 clones, with 70% to 90% occurring only once. The starting material was PBMCs, obtained after 24 months of ibrutinib treatment. These receptors all stem from a human donor with chronic lymphocytic leukemia.

The CDR3 nucleotides are TGTGCCAGTGTAGACAGGGAATATAGCAATCAGCCCCAGCATTTT. Protein: CASVDREYSNQPQHF. V usage is TRBV19 and J usage is TRBJ1-5; TRBD1 matches 7 bases. V was pared by 8 bases and J by 0 bases, with 7 bases of the junction left unmatched. The CDR3 contains 15 residues. The germline V gene has CDR1 LNHDA and CDR2 SQIVND (reference sequence).

This chain links TRBV6-5 with TRBJ1-2; 8 positions match TRBD1. The CDR3 extends over 13 amino acids. V trimming: 5 bases; J trimming: 8 bases; junction bases outside the gene matches: 7. Germline CDR1 MNHEY, CDR2 SVGAGI. The CDR3 loop is CASSAQGARGYTF. CDR3 bases: TGTGCCAGCAGTGCCCAGGGGGCGAGGGGCTACACCTTC.

The gene calls are TRBV12-5 and TRBJ1-2; 8 positions match TRBD1. The germline CDR1 and CDR2 sequences are LGHNT and FRNRAP. This CDR3 contains 12 residues. V gave up 6 bases and J gave up 5 bases; unmatched junction bases: 2. CDR3 nucleotide sequence: TGTGCTAGTGGGCGGACAGGGTATGGCTACACCTTC. As protein: CASGRTGYGYTF.

In nucleotides, the CDR3 is TGTGCCAGCAGCGTAGCAACAGGAGCCCTCTCTGGAAACACCATATATTTT. Translating gives CASSVATGALSGNTIYF. This chain joins TRBV9 and TRBJ1-3; a possible D gene is TRBD1 (5 bases). Trimming pared 0 bases from V and 0 bases from J, leaving 13 bases between. Germline values: CDR1 SGDLS, CDR2 YYNGEE. This CDR3 region has 17 residues.

This clone has just one count. The chain joins TRBV19 to TRBJ1-4, with 8 bases aligning to TRBD1. This CDR3 spans 16 amino acids. J lost 4 bases, V lost 7 bases, and 11 bases had no gene match. Germline CDR1 is LNHDA and CDR2 is SQIVND (reference sequence). CDR3 DNA sequence: TGTGCCAGTACACGACAGGGGAGCGGCCTTAATGAAAAACTGTTTTTT. Its translation is CASTRQGSGLNEKLFF.

The genes are TRBV18 and TRBJ2-2; perhaps TRBD2 as D (5 bases). The CDR3 consists of 15 residues. V lost 4 bases and J 6 bases, leaving 15 bases between the germline ends. Germline V gene lookup returns CDR1 KGHSH and CDR2 LQKENI. The CDR3 spells CASSRILDSAGELFF. The CDR3 DNA is TGTGCCAGCTCACGAATACTAGATAGCGCCGGGGAGCTGTTTTTT.

CDR3 sequence: CASSTMTGTEAFF. Here the CDR3 DNA reads TGTGCCAGCAGCACAATGACAGGGACTGAAGCTTTCTTT. V gene TRBV7-2 combines with J gene TRBJ1-1, with 7 bases fitting TRBD1. This CDR3 has 13 amino acids. Germline V gives CDR1 SGHTA, CDR2 FQGNSA. V lost 5 bases and J lost 5; bases outside the gene matches: 5.

This clone came up a few times. V usage is TRBV4-3 and J usage is TRBJ1-6, with 7 positions matching TRBD1. V lost 4 bases and J lost 2; bases outside the gene matches: 5. The germline gives CDR1 LGHNA, CDR2 YSLEER. The CDR3 runs 16 residues. The DNA of the CDR3 is TGCGCCAGCAGCCCTGAGGGGGCAGCCTATAATTCACCCCTCCACTTT. This gives the protein CASSPEGAAYNSPLHF.

The rearrangement joins TRBV4-2 to TRBJ1-5; the D gene is possibly TRBD1 (6 bases). Germline V CDR1 and CDR2: LGHNA, YNFKEQ. The V end lost 3 bases, the J end lost 3 bases, and 12 bases lay between the germline ends. CDR3 length: 15 residues. The CDR3 sequence: CASSQIGGVNQPQHF. DNA for the CDR3: TGTGCCAGCAGCCAGATAGGGGGTGTCAATCAGCCCCAGCATTTT.

This sequence joins TRBV9 and TRBJ1-1; unclear D gene. V was shortened by 2 bases and J by 4 bases, with 9 bases between the two germline ends. This CDR3 region has 13 residues. CDR1 is SGDLS, CDR2 YYNGEE, per germline. This CDR3 reads CASSVEARTEAFF. For the CDR3, the DNA is TGTGCCAGCAGCGTTGAGGCGCGCACTGAAGCTTTCTTT.

V gene TRBV14 combines with J gene TRBJ1-1; tentative D call: TRBD1 (6 bases). This CDR3 is built from 13 residues. Trimming stripped 4 bases from V and 1 base from J, with 7 bases between. Germline assignment: CDR1 SGHDN and CDR2 FVKESK. The CDR3 spells CASSPRGNTEAFF. Written as DNA, the CDR3 is TGTGCCAGCAGCCCCAGGGGGAACACTGAAGCTTTCTTT.

The chain recombines TRBV6-6 with TRBJ2-3, with TRBD1 identical over 8 bases. The CDR3 runs 14 residues. Germline CDR1 and CDR2: MNHNY and SVGAGI (reference sequence). V lost 5 bases to trimming and J lost 7 bases; unmatched junction nucleotides: 8. The CDR3 reads CASSTGQGVYTQYF. CDR3 coding DNA: TGTGCCAGCAGTACCGGACAGGGCGTATATACGCAGTATTTT.

The chain uses TRBV11-1 and TRBJ1-1; a weak D match, TRBD1 (5 bases). This CDR3 region has 12 residues. The germline V and J ends were trimmed by 8 bases and 1 base, with 8 bases remaining between them. In germline, CDR1 is SGHAT, CDR2 FQDESV (reference sequence). Here the CDR3 DNA reads TGTGCCAGCGGGGGGGAGAACACTGAAGCTTTCTTT. As protein: CASGGENTEAFF. Looking up the rest from reference TRBV11-1 and TRBJ1-1 gives the full variable domain: EAEVAQSPRYKITEKSQAVAFWCDPISGHATLYWYRQILGQGPELLVQFQDESVVDDSQLPKDRFSAERLKGVDSTLKIQPAELGDSAMYLCASGGENTEAFFGQGTRLTVV.

The DNA for the CDR3 is TGTGCCAGCAGCTTCATCGGGACGTTTAGCCAGCCCCAGCATTTT. Translation gives CASSFIGTFSQPQHF. This chain links TRBV7-2 with TRBJ1-5; weak D call: TRBD1 (5 bases). CDR3 length: 15 residues. From germline, CDR1 is SGHTA and CDR2 FQGNSA. The ends were cut back, 3 bases at V and 7 bases at J, with 16 bases in the middle. The full variable domain, its missing parts supplied by reference TRBV7-2 and TRBJ1-5, is GAGVSQSPSNKVTEKGKDVELRCDPISGHTALYWYRQSLGQGLEFLIYFQGNSAPDKSGLPSDRFSAERTGGSVSTLTIQRTQQEDSAVYLCASSFIGTFSQPQHFGDGTRLSIL.

This chain joins TRBV28 and TRBJ1-1, with 7 bases matching TRBD1. Per the germline V gene, CDR1 is MDHEN and CDR2 is SYDVKM. The CDR3 spans 12 residues. Trimming cost V 7 bases and J 4 bases; bases outside gene matches: 3. CDR3 DNA sequence: TGTGCCAGCATCAGGGGGAGCACTGAAGCTTTCTTT. Translated, it gives CASIRGSTEAFF.

The genes are TRBV19 and TRBJ2-3; D uncertain. The ends were cut back, 7 bases at V and 3 bases at J, with 17 bases in the middle. Germline V gives CDR1 LNHDA, CDR2 SQIVND (reference sequence). This CDR3 is built from 15 residues. CDR3 sequence reads: CASTPDTSSTDTQYF. CDR3 in DNA: TGTGCCAGTACCCCTGACACGAGTTCTACAGATACGCAGTATTTT.

The V call is TRBV19, the J call TRBJ2-4; TRBD2 matches at 14 bases. The CDR3 sequence is 18 residues long. The V and J ends lost 5 bases and 2 bases, in that order; junction bases with no gene match: 8. Per germline, CDR1 LNHDA and CDR2 SQIVND (reference sequence). The CDR3, as DNA: TGTGCCAGTAGTGGGACTAGCGGGAGTTCGGGGTCCAAAAACATTCAGTACTTC. It is translated as CASSGTSGSSGSKNIQYF.

This clone was seen more than once but under ten times. The genes are TRBV7-9 and TRBJ2-1; unclear D gene. Deletions cut 1 base from V and 5 bases from J, with 0 bases between. The CDR3 covers 11 residues. Germline CDR1 is SEHNR and CDR2 is FQNEAQ (reference sequence). The CDR3 sequence is CASSLDNEQFF. CDR3 coding DNA: TGTGCCAGCAGCTTAGACAATGAGCAGTTCTTC.

This clone was recorded once. V usage is TRBV7-9 and J usage is TRBJ2-1; D is perhaps TRBD1 or TRBD2 (6 bases each). V shed 6 bases and J shed 9 bases, with 15 bases lying between them. Germline V gene data show CDR1 as SEHNR and CDR2 as FQNEAQ (reference sequence). CDR3 length equals 13 residues. Here the CDR3 reads CASRSLEGGEQFF. The CDR3 region has the DNA TGTGCCAGCAGGTCTCTAGAGGGGGGTGAGCAGTTCTTC.

The J gene is TRBJ1-1, the V gene TRBV9; D might be TRBD1 (5 bases). The CDR3 has 15 residues. V shed 0 bases and J shed 4 bases, with 13 bases lying between them. Per the germline V gene, CDR1 is SGDLS and CDR2 is YYNGEE. The CDR3 sequence: CASSVGGTSGTEAFF. The CDR3 DNA is TGTGCCAGCAGCGTAGGCGGGACTTCGGGCACTGAAGCTTTCTTT.

The J gene is TRBJ1-6, the V gene TRBV28, with D hard to call. The CDR3 covers 18 residues. Trimming pared 2 bases from V and 0 bases from J, leaving 14 bases between. The germline CDR1 and CDR2 sequences are MDHEN and SYDVKM. The DNA of the CDR3 is TGTGCCAGCAGTTTAACACGACTGGGTAGCTCCTATAATTCACCCCTCCACTTT. Its protein product is CASSLTRLGSSYNSPLHF.

CDR3 nucleotides: TGTGCCAGCAGTAATTATAACGCAGATACGCAGTATTTT. Translation: CASSNYNADTQYF. The chain recombines TRBV7-9 with TRBJ2-3; D is unclear. The V gene's germline CDR1 is SEHNR and CDR2 FQNEAQ (reference sequence). CDR3 length: 13 residues. The V gene lost 6 bases and the J gene lost 4 bases, with 11 bases spanning the gap.

This rearrangement joins TRBV19 to TRBJ1-5, with D perhaps TRBD1 (5 bases). There are 17 residues in the CDR3. V was pared by 6 bases and J by 3 bases, with 21 bases between. In germline, CDR1 is LNHDA, CDR2 SQIVND (reference sequence). CDR3 DNA: TGTGCCAGTAGGCCCTCCAGGGTTTTTGCATTCAATCAGCCCCAGCATTTT. It specifies CASRPSRVFAFNQPQHF.

The V call is TRBV5-1, the J call TRBJ2-1; 7 bases agree with TRBD2. With 0 bases clipped from V and 5 bases from J, the junction kept 5 bases outside the gene matches. Per the germline V gene, CDR1 is SGHRS and CDR2 is YFSETQ. CDR3 size: 15 residues. The CDR3 DNA sequence: TGCGCCAGCAGCTTGGAACTAGCGAGGAACAATGAGCAGTTCTTC. Translating it yields CASSLELARNNEQFF.

The CDR3 sequence: CATRNTGTYNEQFF. CDR3 coding DNA: TGTGCCACCAGAAACACAGGGACCTACAATGAGCAGTTCTTC. The chain combines TRBV19 with TRBJ2-1; perhaps TRBD1 as D (6 bases). The CDR3 runs to 14 residues. CDR1 and CDR2 from the germline V gene are LNHDA and SQIVND (reference sequence). Trimming cost V 10 bases and J 2 bases, with 15 bases left between them.

This chain connects TRBV27 to TRBJ2-2; D perhaps matches TRBD2 (6 bases). The V end lost 3 bases, the J end lost 1 base, and 12 bases lay between the germline ends. Germline assignment: CDR1 MNHEY and CDR2 SMNVEV (reference sequence). The CDR3 has 16 residues. The CDR3 protein is CASSFLAGMNTGELFF. DNA for the CDR3: TGTGCCAGCAGTTTTCTTGCGGGAATGAACACCGGGGAGCTGTTTTTT.

The chain uses TRBV30 and TRBJ2-3; D is possibly TRBD2 (6 bases). This CDR3 is 15 amino acids long. Trimming pared 2 bases from V and 1 base from J, leaving 13 bases between. CDR1 is GTSNPN and CDR2 is SVGIG in the germline V gene (reference sequence). DNA of the CDR3: TGTGCCTGGAGTCCACCGGGACTTCGCACAGATACGCAGTATTTT. Translation gives CAWSPPGLRTDTQYF.